The source of this TCR beta chain is a study of blood T cells in healthy people across ages. Study-level findings and limits: Long-lived donors carried more naive CD4+ cells and greater diversity than aged donors.

With a J-beta primer mix and a sample-barcoded 5' primer, a second PCR ran roughly 6 to 11 cycles. TCRdb passed the 5' RACE reads through MiXCR, listing each CDR3 protein once. The table lists 650,000 to 1,000,000 distinct CDR3 sequences, 35% to 60% of them singletons, with around 18% in the top ten. To note about this clonotype: Its antigen is undetermined.

This TCR was recovered from a man older than 75 in good health. Input material: blood.

The CDR3 bases are TGTGCCAGCAGCTTAGTCGCGGGAACCGGCGAGACCCAGTACTTC. This sequence encodes CASSLVAGTGETQYF. The chain carries TRBV7-2 and TRBJ2-5; D may be TRBD2 (6 bases). V was pared by 1 base and J by 5 bases, with 14 bases between. Germline V gene lookup returns CDR1 SGHTA and CDR2 FQGNSA. The CDR3 sequence is 15 residues long.